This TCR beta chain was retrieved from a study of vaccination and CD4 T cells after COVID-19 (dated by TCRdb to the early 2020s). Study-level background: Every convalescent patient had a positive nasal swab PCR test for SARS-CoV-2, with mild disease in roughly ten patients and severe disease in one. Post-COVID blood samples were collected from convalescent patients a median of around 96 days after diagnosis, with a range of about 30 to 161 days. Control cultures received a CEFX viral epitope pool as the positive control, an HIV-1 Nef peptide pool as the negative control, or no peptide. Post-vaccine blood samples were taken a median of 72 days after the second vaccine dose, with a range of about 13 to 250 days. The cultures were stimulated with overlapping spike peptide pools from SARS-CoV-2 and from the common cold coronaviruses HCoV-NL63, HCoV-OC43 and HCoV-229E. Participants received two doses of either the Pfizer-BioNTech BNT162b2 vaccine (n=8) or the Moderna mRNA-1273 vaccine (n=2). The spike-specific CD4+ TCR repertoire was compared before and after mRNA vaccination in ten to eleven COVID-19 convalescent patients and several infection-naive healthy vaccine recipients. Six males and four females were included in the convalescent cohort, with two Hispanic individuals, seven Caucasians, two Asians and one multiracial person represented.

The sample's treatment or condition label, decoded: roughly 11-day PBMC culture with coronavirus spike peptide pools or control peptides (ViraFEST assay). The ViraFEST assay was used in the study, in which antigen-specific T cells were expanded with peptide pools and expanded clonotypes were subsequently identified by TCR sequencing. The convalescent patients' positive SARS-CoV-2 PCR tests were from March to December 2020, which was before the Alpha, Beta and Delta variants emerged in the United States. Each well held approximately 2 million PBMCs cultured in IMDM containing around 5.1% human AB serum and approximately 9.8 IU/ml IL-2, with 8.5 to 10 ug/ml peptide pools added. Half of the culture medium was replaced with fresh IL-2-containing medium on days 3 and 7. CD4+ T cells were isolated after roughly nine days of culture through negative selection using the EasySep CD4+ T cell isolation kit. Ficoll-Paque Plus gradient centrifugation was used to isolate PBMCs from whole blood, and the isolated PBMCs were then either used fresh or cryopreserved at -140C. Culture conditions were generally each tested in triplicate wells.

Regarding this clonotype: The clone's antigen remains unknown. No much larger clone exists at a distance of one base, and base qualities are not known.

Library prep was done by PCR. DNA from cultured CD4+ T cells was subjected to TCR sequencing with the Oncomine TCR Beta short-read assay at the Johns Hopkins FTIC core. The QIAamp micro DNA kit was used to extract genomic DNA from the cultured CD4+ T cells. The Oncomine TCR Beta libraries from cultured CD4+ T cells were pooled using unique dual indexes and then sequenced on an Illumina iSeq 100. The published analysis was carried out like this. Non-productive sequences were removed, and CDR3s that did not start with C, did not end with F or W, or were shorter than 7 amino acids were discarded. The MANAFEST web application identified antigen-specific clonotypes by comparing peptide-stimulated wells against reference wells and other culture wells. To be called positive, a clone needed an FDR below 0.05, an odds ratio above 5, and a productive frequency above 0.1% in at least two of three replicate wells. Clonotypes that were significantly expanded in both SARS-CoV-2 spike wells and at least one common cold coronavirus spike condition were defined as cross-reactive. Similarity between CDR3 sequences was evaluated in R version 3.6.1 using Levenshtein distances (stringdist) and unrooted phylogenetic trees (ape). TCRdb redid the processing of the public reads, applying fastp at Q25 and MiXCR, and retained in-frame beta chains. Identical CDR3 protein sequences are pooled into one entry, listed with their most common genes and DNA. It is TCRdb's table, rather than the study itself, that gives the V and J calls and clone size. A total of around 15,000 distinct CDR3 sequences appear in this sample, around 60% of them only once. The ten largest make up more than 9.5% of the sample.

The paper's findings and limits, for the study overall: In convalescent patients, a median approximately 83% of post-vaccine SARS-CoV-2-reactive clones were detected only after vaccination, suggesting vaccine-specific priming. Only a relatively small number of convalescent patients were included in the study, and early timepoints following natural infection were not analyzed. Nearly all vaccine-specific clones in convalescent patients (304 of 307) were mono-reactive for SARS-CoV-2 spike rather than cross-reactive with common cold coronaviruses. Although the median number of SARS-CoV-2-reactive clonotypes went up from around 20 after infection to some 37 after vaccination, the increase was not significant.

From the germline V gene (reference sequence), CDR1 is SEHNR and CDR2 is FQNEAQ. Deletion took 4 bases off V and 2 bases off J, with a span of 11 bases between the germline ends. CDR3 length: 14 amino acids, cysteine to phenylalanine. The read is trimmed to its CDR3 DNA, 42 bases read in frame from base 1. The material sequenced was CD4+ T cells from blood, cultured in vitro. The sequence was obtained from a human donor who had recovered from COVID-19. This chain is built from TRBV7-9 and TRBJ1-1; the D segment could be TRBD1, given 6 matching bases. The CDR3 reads CASSSLTGNTEAFF. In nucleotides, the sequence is TGTGCCAGCAGCTCCTTGACAGGCAACACTGAAGCTTTCTTT. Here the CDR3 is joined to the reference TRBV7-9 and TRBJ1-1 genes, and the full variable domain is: DTGVSQNPRHKITKRGQNVTFRCDPISEHNRLYWYRQTLGQGPEFLTYFQNEAQLEKSRLLSDRFSAERPKGSFSTLEIQRTEQGDSAMYLCASSSLTGNTEAFFGQGTRLTVV.